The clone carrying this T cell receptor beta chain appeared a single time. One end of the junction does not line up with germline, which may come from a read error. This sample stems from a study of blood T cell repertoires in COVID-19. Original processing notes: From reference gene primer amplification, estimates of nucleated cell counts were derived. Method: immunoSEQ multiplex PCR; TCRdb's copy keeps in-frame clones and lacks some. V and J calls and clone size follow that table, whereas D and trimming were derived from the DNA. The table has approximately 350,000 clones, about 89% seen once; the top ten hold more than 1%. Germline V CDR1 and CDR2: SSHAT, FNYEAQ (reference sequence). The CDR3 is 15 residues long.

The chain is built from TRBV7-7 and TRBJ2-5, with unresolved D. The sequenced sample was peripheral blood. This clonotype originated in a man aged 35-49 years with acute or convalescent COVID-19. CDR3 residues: CASSLSSTPGETQYF. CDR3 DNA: TGTGCTAGCAGCTTAAGTTCTACGCCGGGTGAGACCCAGTACTTC.